What follows are 9 T cell receptor beta chains derived from one specimen sequenced in a study of shared clonotypes between healthy human individuals. Method: immunoSEQ multiplex PCR; TCRdb's copy keeps in-frame clones and lacks some. The sample records roughly 700,000 clones, less than 95% being singletons. Sequences were obtained from memory CD8+ T cells from PBMCs. Subset: CD45RO+ cells pooled with CCR7-negative TemRA cells. These receptors originate from a man younger than 35 in good health. Some clones in this sample may be carry-over from other donors' samples.

This sequence joins TRBV5-6 and TRBJ2-2; possibly TRBD1 for D (5 bases). The CDR3 is 14 amino acids. The germline CDR1 and CDR2 sequences are SGHDT and YYEEEE. V dropped 4 bases and J dropped 6 bases, with 13 bases sitting between them. This chain's CDR3 is CASSPPTVAGELFF. The CDR3 nucleotides are TGTGCCAGCAGCCCCCCGACAGTGGCCGGGGAGCTGTTTTTT. Filled out from reference TRBV5-6 and TRBJ2-2, the complete variable domain reads DAGVTQSPTHLIKTRGQQVTLRCSPKSGHDTVSWYQQALGQGPQFIFQYYEEEERQRGNFPDRFSGHQFPNYSSELNVNALLLGDSALYLCASSPPTVAGELFFGEGSRLTVL.

Here the CDR3 DNA reads TGTGCCAGCAGTTACTCGACAAAGGGTGAGCAGTTCTTC. Protein: CASSYSTKGEQFF. The chain joins TRBV6-6 to TRBJ2-1; no definite D call. The V end was cut by 0 bases, the J end by 9 bases, with 9 bases between. Germline loops: CDR1 MNHNY, CDR2 SVGAGI (reference sequence). The CDR3 length is 13 residues.

The rearrangement links TRBV27 to TRBJ2-7; 15 positions match TRBD2. This CDR3 spans 15 amino acids. V gave up 5 bases and J gave up 9 bases; unmatched junction bases: 8. The germline V gene encodes CDR1 MNHEY and CDR2 SMNVEV (reference sequence). The CDR3 DNA reads TGTGCCAGCAGTCTCAGGACTAGCGGGAGGGACGGGCAGTACTTC. Encoded protein: CASSLRTSGRDGQYF.

V gene TRBV9 combines with J gene TRBJ2-5, with TRBD2 identical over 8 bases. The germline CDR1 and CDR2 sequences are SGDLS and YYNGEE. The CDR3 runs to 14 residues. V was clipped by 2 bases and J by 4 bases; unmatched bases: 4. CDR3 DNA: TGTGCCAGCAGCGTTAGCGGGAAGACAGAGACCCAGTACTTC. It is translated as CASSVSGKTETQYF.

The rearrangement links TRBV27 to TRBJ1-5, with 8 positions matching TRBD1. There are 16 residues in the CDR3. Germline V lookup: CDR1 MNHEY, CDR2 SMNVEV (reference sequence). The V gene end was trimmed by 4 bases and the J gene end by 2 bases; junction bases not matched to a gene: 7. This CDR3 is CASSWADRVGNQPQHF. The CDR3 nucleotides are TGTGCCAGCAGTTGGGCGGACAGGGTGGGCAATCAGCCCCAGCATTTT.

V usage is TRBV9 and J usage is TRBJ2-3; the match to TRBD2 covers 10 bases. V was clipped by 3 bases and J by 5 bases; unmatched bases: 9. This CDR3 region has 16 residues. In germline, CDR1 is SGDLS, CDR2 YYNGEE. DNA for the CDR3: TGTGCCAGCAGCGCAAGCCAGCGGGAGGGGATAGATACGCAGTATTTT. Encoded protein: CASSASQREGIDTQYF.

The J gene is TRBJ2-1, the V gene TRBV5-6; 9 bases match TRBD2. The germline gives CDR1 SGHDT, CDR2 YYEEEE. The CDR3 length is 16 residues. V dropped 0 bases and J dropped 10; count of bases not matched to a gene: 11. CDR3 region: CASSLEISGREGEQFF. The CDR3 DNA sequence: TGTGCCAGCAGCTTGGAGATTAGCGGGAGAGAGGGGGAGCAGTTCTTC.

Of note for this clone: With only one base between it and a far larger clone, this is likely a read error. The chain links TRBV28 to TRBJ2-3; 8 nucleotides agree with TRBD2. With 3 bases clipped from V and 1 base from J, the junction kept 3 bases outside the gene matches. The germline gives CDR1 MDHEN, CDR2 SYDVKM. The CDR3 is made up of 15 amino acids. The CDR3 DNA follows: TGTGCCAGCAGTTTTGGGCGGGAGGGCACAGATACGCAGTATTTT. Translation gives CASSFGREGTDTQYF.

V usage is TRBV10-2 and J usage is TRBJ2-7; D not resolved. V was clipped by 4 bases and J by 2 bases, with 9 bases between them. The CDR3 runs 13 residues. CDR1 is WSHSY, CDR2 SAAADI, per germline. CDR3 in DNA: TGCGCCAGCAGTGGGGCTGGGCCCTACGAGCAGTACTTC. Translating gives CASSGAGPYEQYF.